This TCR beta chain was identified during a study of T cell repertoires in cytomegalovirus infection. Study background: Matching HLA type, along with CMV infection, was indicated by public TCR beta signatures.

TCRdb itself ran the reads through MiXCR, one entry per CDR3 protein. The table includes fewer than 1,000,000 distinct CDR3 sequences, around 30% detected once. CDR1 and CDR2 (germline): SGHVS, FNYEAQ. This CDR3 contains 13 residues. About this clonotype: Its antigen is not known. A much larger clone differs by one base, so this may be a read error.

The receptor was isolated from a human donor in good health (CMV status not recorded). Some clones in this sample may be carry-over from other donors' samples. This sample comprised cultured CD8+ T cells from PBMCs, obtained from culture after CMV antigen stimulation. The V and J genes are TRBV7-6 and TRBJ1-1, with a tentative D call TRBD1 (6 bases). Written as DNA, the CDR3 is TGTACCAGCAGCATATACAGGGACGCTGAAGCTTTCTTT. Its protein product is CTSSIYRDAEAFF.